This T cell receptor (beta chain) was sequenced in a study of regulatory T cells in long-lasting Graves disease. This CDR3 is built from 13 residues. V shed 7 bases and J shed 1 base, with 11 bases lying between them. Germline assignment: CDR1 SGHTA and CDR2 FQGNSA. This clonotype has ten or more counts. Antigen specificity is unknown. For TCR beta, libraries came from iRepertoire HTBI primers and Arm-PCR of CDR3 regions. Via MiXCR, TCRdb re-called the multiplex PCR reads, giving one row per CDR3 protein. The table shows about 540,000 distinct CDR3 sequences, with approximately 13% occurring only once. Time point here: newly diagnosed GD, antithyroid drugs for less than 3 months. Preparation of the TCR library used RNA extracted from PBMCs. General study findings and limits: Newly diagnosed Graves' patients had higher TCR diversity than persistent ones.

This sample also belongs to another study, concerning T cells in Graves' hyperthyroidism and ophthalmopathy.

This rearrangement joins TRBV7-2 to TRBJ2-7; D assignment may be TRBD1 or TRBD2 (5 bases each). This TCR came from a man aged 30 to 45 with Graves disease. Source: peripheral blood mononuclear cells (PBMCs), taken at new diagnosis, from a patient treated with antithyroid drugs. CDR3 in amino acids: CASNRDGSYEQYF. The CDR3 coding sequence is TGTGCCAGCAACCGGGACGGATCCTACGAGCAGTACTTC.